A single sample gave rise to the 32 T cell receptor beta chains below, sequenced in a study of cytomegalovirus exposure and HLA in healthy donors. Primers included in the PCR were 60 Vbeta and 13 Jbeta primers. TCRdb keeps only in-frame clones here, not all; method: immunoSEQ multiplex PCR. The sample holds 150,000 to 200,000 clones, 75% to 80% seen once. The source material was PBMCs. Receptors originate from a man aged 45 to 65 in good health and CMV-seropositive.

The J gene is TRBJ2-1, the V gene TRBV7-9; 9 bases fit TRBD1. CDR3 size: 15 residues. Trimming removed 5 bases from V and 4 bases from J; junction bases left unmatched: 6. CDR1 SEHNR and CDR2 FQNEAQ come from the germline V gene (reference sequence). CDR3 DNA: TGTGCCAGCAGCCCCGGGACAGGGTTTTACAATGAGCAGTTCTTC. Protein sequence: CASSPGTGFYNEQFF. Filled out from reference TRBV7-9 and TRBJ2-1, the complete variable domain reads DTGVSQNPRHKITKRGQNVTFRCDPISEHNRLYWYRQTLGQGPEFLTYFQNEAQLEKSRLLSDRFSAERPKGSFSTLEIQRTEQGDSAMYLCASSPGTGFYNEQFFGPGTRLTVL.

The chain combines TRBV5-5 with TRBJ1-5; D perhaps matches TRBD1 (5 bases). Germline V lookup: CDR1 SGHKS, CDR2 YYEKEE (reference sequence). The V gene lost 0 bases and the J gene lost 0 bases, with 13 bases spanning the gap. The CDR3 is 17 residues long. The CDR3 DNA sequence: TGTGCCAGCAGCTTGGACGACAGAAGGGGTAGCAATCAGCCCCAGCATTTT. This gives the protein CASSLDDRRGSNQPQHF. Filled out from reference TRBV5-5 and TRBJ1-5, the complete variable domain reads DAGVTQSPTHLIKTRGQQVTLRCSPISGHKSVSWYQQVLGQGPQFIFQYYEKEERGRGNFPDRFSARQFPNYSSELNVNALLLGDSALYLCASSLDDRRGSNQPQHFGDGTRLSIL.

The rearrangement uses TRBV4-2 and TRBJ1-2, with 11 bases matching TRBD1. The CDR3 consists of 17 residues. Germline V gene data show CDR1 as LGHNA and CDR2 as YNFKEQ. J lost 0 bases, V lost 0 bases, and 3 bases had no gene match. CDR3 sequence (DNA): TGTGCCAGCAGCCAAGATGGGACAGGGGGGCCTAACTATGGCTACACCTTC. It is translated as CASSQDGTGGPNYGYTF.

The V and J genes are TRBV10-3 and TRBJ2-2, with 8 bases fitting TRBD2. The junction had 9 bases not matched to a gene; V was cut back by 2 bases and J by 4 bases. The germline CDR1 and CDR2 sequences are ENHRY and SYGVKD. CDR3 length equals 17 residues. The CDR3 reads CAISEGGGGPLTGELFF. The CDR3 bases are TGTGCCATCAGTGAGGGGGGCGGGGGGCCTCTCACCGGGGAGCTGTTTTTT.

The chain is built from TRBV30 and TRBJ1-6, with TRBD1 as a possible D gene (5 bases). V was trimmed by 3 bases and J by 6 bases, leaving 12 bases between them. The CDR3 length is 14 residues. The germline gives CDR1 GTSNPN, CDR2 SVGIG (reference sequence). Here the CDR3 DNA reads TGTGCCTGGAGCATAGGGGCGAGTAATTCACCCCTCCACTTT. Translation: CAWSIGASNSPLHF.

This chain connects TRBV15 to TRBJ2-2, with D possibly TRBD2 on 6 matching bases. The V gene lost 0 bases and the J gene lost 5 bases, with 10 bases spanning the gap. The CDR3 consists of 15 residues. Per germline, CDR1 LNHNV and CDR2 YYDKDF (reference sequence). CDR3 sequence: CATSREEGPTGELFF. The CDR3 nucleotides read TGTGCCACCAGCAGAGAGGAGGGTCCTACCGGGGAGCTGTTTTTT.

V and J are TRBV7-2 and TRBJ2-5, with D uncertain. This CDR3 is built from 15 residues. Germline lookup yields CDR1 SGHTA and CDR2 FQGNSA. The V and J ends lost 1 base and 5 bases respectively, with 14 bases between them. The CDR3 bases are TGTGCCAGCAGCTTAGGAGGCACCAAAGCGGAGACCCAGTACTTC. Residues: CASSLGGTKAETQYF.

The chain combines TRBV6-6 with TRBJ1-6; 8 positions match TRBD1. The germline V gene has CDR1 MNHNY and CDR2 SVGAGI (reference sequence). The CDR3 loop spans 15 amino acids. V was pared by 5 bases and J by 7 bases, with 7 bases of the junction left unmatched. The CDR3 is CASSPGQGANSPLHF. DNA for the CDR3: TGTGCCAGCAGTCCTGGACAGGGAGCCAATTCACCCCTCCACTTT.

The gene calls are TRBV4-2 and TRBJ2-1, with TRBD2 identical over 11 bases. The germline V gene encodes CDR1 LGHNA and CDR2 YNFKEQ. Trimming took 7 bases from V and 4 from J; bases not matched to a gene: 6. The CDR3 totals 15 residues. The CDR3 sequence: CASTPGLAVYNEQFF. The DNA of the CDR3 is TGTGCCAGCACCCCGGGACTAGCGGTATACAATGAGCAGTTCTTC.

V is TRBV5-1 and J is TRBJ1-2, with a possible D match to TRBD1 (6 bases). The germline gives CDR1 SGHRS, CDR2 YFSETQ. The CDR3 has 16 amino acids. V shed 0 bases and J shed 5 bases, with 17 bases lying between them. CDR3 region: CASSLAVTGSLYGYTF. DNA for the CDR3: TGCGCCAGCAGCTTGGCCGTGACAGGTTCACTTTATGGCTACACCTTC.

The genes are TRBV2 and TRBJ2-3, with D tentatively TRBD1 (6 bases). The V gene's germline CDR1 is SNHLY and CDR2 FYNNEI. V lost 3 bases and J 9 bases, leaving 10 bases between the germline ends. CDR3 size: 12 residues. The DNA for the CDR3 is TGTGCCAGCAGTGAGGACAGCACAACGCAGTATTTT. It encodes CASSEDSTTQYF. The whole variable domain, remainder taken from reference TRBV2 and TRBJ2-3, is EPEVTQTPSHQVTQMGQEVILRCVPISNHLYFYWYRQILGQKVEFLVSFYNNEISEKSEIFDDQFSVERPDGSNFTLKIRSTKLEDSAMYFCASSEDSTTQYFGPGTRLTVL.

This clone was counted a few times. This chain joins TRBV5-6 and TRBJ1-2; weak D call: TRBD1 (6 bases). Deletions cut 4 bases from V and 4 bases from J, with 17 bases between. There are 15 residues in the CDR3. CDR1 is SGHDT and CDR2 is YYEEEE in the germline V gene. DNA for the CDR3: TGTGCCAGCAGCATCGACAGGTCCGCTTCCTATGGCTACACCTTC. Protein: CASSIDRSASYGYTF.

This clone occurred once. This chain connects TRBV21-1 to TRBJ1-5; TRBD1, the D gene given by the table, was not confirmed from the DNA. TRBV21-1 is a listed pseudogene. The CDR3 runs to 15 residues. Here the CDR3 reads CASSHQGNSNQPQHF. The CDR3 coding sequence is TGTGCCAGTAGCCACCAGGGGAATAGCAATCAGCCCCAGCATTTT.

This clone has a handful of counts. The chain links TRBV19 to TRBJ1-2; 7 bases fit TRBD1. Per germline, CDR1 LNHDA and CDR2 SQIVND (reference sequence). The CDR3 runs 15 residues. J gave up 4 bases and V 2 bases, and 7 bases lay outside the gene matches. The CDR3 DNA is TGTGCCAGTAGTATAATGGGACAGAGAGGCTATGGCTACACCTTC. Encoded protein: CASSIMGQRGYGYTF.

This clone has more than one count but fewer than ten. J is TRBJ2-1 and V is TRBV2, with 14 bases that match TRBD2. V was pared by 7 bases and J by 7 bases, with 12 bases of the junction left unmatched. The CDR3 is 17 amino acids. Germline V gene sequence: CDR1 SNHLY, CDR2 FYNNEI. CDR3 DNA sequence: TGTGCCAGCAACCCTTTACTGGGACTAGCGGGGGTTAATGAGCAGTTCTTC. It encodes CASNPLLGLAGVNEQFF.

This chain links TRBV5-8 with TRBJ2-1; perhaps TRBD1 as D (6 bases). Trimming stripped 4 bases from V and 3 bases from J, with 14 bases between. CDR1 and CDR2 from the germline V gene are SGHTS and YDEGEE. The CDR3 runs to 15 residues. The CDR3 loop reads CASSTGQPHYNEQFF. For the CDR3, the DNA is TGTGCCAGCAGCACAGGACAGCCCCACTACAATGAGCAGTTCTTC.

The genes are TRBV7-2 and TRBJ2-7; maybe TRBD2 (5 bases). V was pared by 3 bases and J by 1 base, with 10 bases between. CDR3 length equals 14 residues. The germline V gene encodes CDR1 SGHTA and CDR2 FQGNSA. The CDR3 DNA sequence: TGTGCCAGCAGCTTTCCCGGGGAATCCTACGAGCAGTACTTC. This encodes CASSFPGESYEQYF.

The chain uses TRBV7-2 and TRBJ2-3; D is possibly TRBD2 (6 bases). Germline V gene lookup returns CDR1 SGHTA and CDR2 FQGNSA. Trimming shortened V by 5 bases and J by 0 bases, and 15 bases separated the two germline ends. The CDR3 runs 16 residues. The CDR3 spells CASSTQPGVSTDTQYF. The CDR3 nucleotides read TGTGCCAGCAGCACCCAACCGGGGGTTAGCACAGATACGCAGTATTTT.

CDR3 protein: CASSLMGLVSDEQYF. The CDR3 region has the DNA TGTGCCAGCAGCTTAATGGGGCTTGTGAGCGACGAGCAGTACTTC. The chain combines TRBV7-2 with TRBJ2-7; tentative D call: TRBD1 (5 bases). V lost 2 bases and J 5 bases, leaving 16 bases between the germline ends. Germline assignment: CDR1 SGHTA and CDR2 FQGNSA. The CDR3 sequence is 15 residues long.

The chain combines TRBV15 with TRBJ1-5, with D uncertain. CDR3 length equals 14 residues. Trimming stripped 4 bases from V and 5 bases from J, with 12 bases between. In germline, CDR1 is LNHNV, CDR2 YYDKDF (reference sequence). The CDR3 bases are TGTGCCACCAGCAAACCCGGCCTAGATCAGCCCCAGCATTTT. Its protein is CATSKPGLDQPQHF. The entire variable domain, with the rest obtained from reference TRBV15 and TRBJ1-5, is as follows: DAMVIQNPRYQVTQFGKPVTLSCSQTLNHNVMYWYQQKSSQAPKLLFHYYDKDFNNEADTPDNFQSRRPNTSFCFLDIRSPGLGDTAMYLCATSKPGLDQPQHFGDGTRLSIL.

This clone came up a few times. The chain employs TRBV6-6 and TRBJ1-1; 8 nucleotides align to TRBD1. This CDR3 is built from 14 residues. The V segment lost 4 bases and the J segment 8 bases; nucleotides outside the gene matches: 9. Germline CDR1 is MNHNY and CDR2 is SVGAGI (reference sequence). The CDR3 loop reads CASSLRGRGLEAFF. CDR3 nucleotides: TGTGCCAGCAGTTTAAGAGGCAGGGGGCTGGAAGCTTTCTTT.

This clone was detected a few times. This chain uses TRBV6-5 with TRBJ1-6, with unresolved D. Trimming cost V 0 bases and J 9 bases, with 6 bases left between them. The CDR3 is 13 amino acids. Germline-derived CDR1 and CDR2 are MNHEY and SVGAGI. CDR3 region: CASSYSAGSPLHF. The CDR3 bases are TGTGCCAGCAGTTACTCGGCTGGTTCACCCCTCCACTTT.

The chain recombines TRBV28 with TRBJ2-5; 8 bases are shared with TRBD1. The V segment lost 5 bases and the J segment 3 bases; nucleotides outside the gene matches: 5. This CDR3 contains 14 residues. Germline V gives CDR1 MDHEN, CDR2 SYDVKM. The CDR3: CASSEQGDEETQYF. The CDR3 DNA is TGTGCCAGCAGTGAACAGGGGGATGAAGAGACCCAGTACTTC.

The gene calls are TRBV5-6 and TRBJ1-5; no firm D call. CDR1 and CDR2 from the germline V gene are SGHDT and YYEEEE. CDR3 length: 14 residues. Trimming shortened V by 0 bases and J by 4 bases, and 8 bases separated the two germline ends. As DNA, the CDR3 is TGTGCCAGCAGCTTGGGCCAGTCGAATCAGCCCCAGCATTTT. This codes for CASSLGQSNQPQHF.

The rearrangement uses TRBV29-1 and TRBJ1-1; TRBD1 agrees at 7 bases. The CDR3 is made up of 11 amino acids. Germline V lookup: CDR1 SQVTM, CDR2 ANQGSEA. V dropped 6 bases and J dropped 5; count of bases not matched to a gene: 3. The CDR3 loop reads CSVLRGTEAFF. In DNA form, the CDR3 reads TGCAGCGTCCTCAGGGGGACTGAAGCTTTCTTT.

The chain carries TRBV4-1 and TRBJ1-3; D uncertain. Trimming left V 1 base short and J 0 bases short, with 10 bases between. CDR1 is MGHRA, CDR2 YSYEKL, per germline. The CDR3 extends over 16 amino acids. The CDR3 reads CASSQVAGVSGNTIYF. The CDR3 nucleotides read TGCGCCAGCAGCCAAGTCGCCGGGGTCTCTGGAAACACCATATATTTT.

The chain has TRBV6-6 and TRBJ2-1, with TRBD2 matching 15 bases. The CDR3 contains 16 residues. Trimming cost V 5 bases and J 6 bases; bases outside gene matches: 5. Germline V CDR1 and CDR2: MNHNY, SVGAGI (reference sequence). Here the CDR3 reads CASSPWTSGGVNEQFF. The CDR3 nucleotides read TGTGCCAGCAGTCCTTGGACTAGCGGGGGGGTCAATGAGCAGTTCTTC.

The chain joins TRBV27 to TRBJ1-2; 9 bases align to TRBD1. This CDR3 is 16 amino acids long. Germline values: CDR1 MNHEY, CDR2 SMNVEV (reference sequence). V was pared by 5 bases and J by 4 bases, with 11 bases of the junction left unmatched. The DNA for the CDR3 is TGTGCCAGCAGTCGGACAGGGGACGGGGTACCCTATGGCTACACCTTC. It specifies CASSRTGDGVPYGYTF.

In its sample, this clone was seen once. The gene calls are TRBV28 and TRBJ1-5; tentatively, D is TRBD1 (5 bases). Looked up from germline, CDR1 is MDHEN and CDR2 is SYDVKM. The V and J ends lost 8 bases and 7 bases respectively, with 15 bases between them. The CDR3 length is 13 residues. The CDR3 nucleotides read TGTGCCAGCGAAAGGGGAAAAGAGCAGCCCCAGCATTTT. This sequence encodes CASERGKEQPQHF. Full variable domain (missing parts from reference TRBV28 and TRBJ1-5): DVKVTQSSRYLVKRTGEKVFLECVQDMDHENMFWYRQDPGLGLRLIYFSYDVKMKEKGDIPEGYSVSREKKERFSLILESASTNQTSMYLCASERGKEQPQHFGDGTRLSIL.

The chain couples TRBV29-1 to TRBJ1-3; D possibly corresponds to TRBD1 (6 bases). The V end lost 6 bases, the J end lost 7 bases, and 16 bases lay between the germline ends. Germline CDR1 and CDR2: SQVTM and ANQGSEA. This CDR3 comprises 13 residues. Here the CDR3 reads CSVETGPGNTIYF. The CDR3, as DNA: TGCAGCGTCGAAACAGGGCCGGGTAACACCATATATTTT. Full variable domain (missing parts from reference TRBV29-1 and TRBJ1-3): SAVISQKPSRDICQRGTSLTIQCQVDSQVTMMFWYRQQPGQSLTLIATANQGSEATYESGFVIDKFPISRPNLTFSTLTVSNMSPEDSSIYLCSVETGPGNTIYFGEGSWLTVV.

The chain carries TRBV4-3 and TRBJ2-1; no reliable D call. CDR1 and CDR2 (germline): LGHNA, YSLEER. The V end lost 0 bases, the J end lost 11 bases, and 11 bases lay between the germline ends. The CDR3 has 13 amino acids. CDR3 coding DNA: TGCGCCAGCAGCCAAGATAGCTCGCGGCAGCAGTTCTTC. This encodes CASSQDSSRQQFF.

This sequence joins TRBV5-4 and TRBJ2-1; TRBD1 agrees at 10 bases. Germline V lookup: CDR1 SGHNT, CDR2 YYREEE (reference sequence). The CDR3 is 15 residues long. V dropped 5 bases and J dropped 3; count of bases not matched to a gene: 5. This chain's CDR3 is CASRTGTGDYNEQFF. DNA of the CDR3: TGTGCCAGCAGAACCGGGACAGGGGACTACAATGAGCAGTTCTTC.